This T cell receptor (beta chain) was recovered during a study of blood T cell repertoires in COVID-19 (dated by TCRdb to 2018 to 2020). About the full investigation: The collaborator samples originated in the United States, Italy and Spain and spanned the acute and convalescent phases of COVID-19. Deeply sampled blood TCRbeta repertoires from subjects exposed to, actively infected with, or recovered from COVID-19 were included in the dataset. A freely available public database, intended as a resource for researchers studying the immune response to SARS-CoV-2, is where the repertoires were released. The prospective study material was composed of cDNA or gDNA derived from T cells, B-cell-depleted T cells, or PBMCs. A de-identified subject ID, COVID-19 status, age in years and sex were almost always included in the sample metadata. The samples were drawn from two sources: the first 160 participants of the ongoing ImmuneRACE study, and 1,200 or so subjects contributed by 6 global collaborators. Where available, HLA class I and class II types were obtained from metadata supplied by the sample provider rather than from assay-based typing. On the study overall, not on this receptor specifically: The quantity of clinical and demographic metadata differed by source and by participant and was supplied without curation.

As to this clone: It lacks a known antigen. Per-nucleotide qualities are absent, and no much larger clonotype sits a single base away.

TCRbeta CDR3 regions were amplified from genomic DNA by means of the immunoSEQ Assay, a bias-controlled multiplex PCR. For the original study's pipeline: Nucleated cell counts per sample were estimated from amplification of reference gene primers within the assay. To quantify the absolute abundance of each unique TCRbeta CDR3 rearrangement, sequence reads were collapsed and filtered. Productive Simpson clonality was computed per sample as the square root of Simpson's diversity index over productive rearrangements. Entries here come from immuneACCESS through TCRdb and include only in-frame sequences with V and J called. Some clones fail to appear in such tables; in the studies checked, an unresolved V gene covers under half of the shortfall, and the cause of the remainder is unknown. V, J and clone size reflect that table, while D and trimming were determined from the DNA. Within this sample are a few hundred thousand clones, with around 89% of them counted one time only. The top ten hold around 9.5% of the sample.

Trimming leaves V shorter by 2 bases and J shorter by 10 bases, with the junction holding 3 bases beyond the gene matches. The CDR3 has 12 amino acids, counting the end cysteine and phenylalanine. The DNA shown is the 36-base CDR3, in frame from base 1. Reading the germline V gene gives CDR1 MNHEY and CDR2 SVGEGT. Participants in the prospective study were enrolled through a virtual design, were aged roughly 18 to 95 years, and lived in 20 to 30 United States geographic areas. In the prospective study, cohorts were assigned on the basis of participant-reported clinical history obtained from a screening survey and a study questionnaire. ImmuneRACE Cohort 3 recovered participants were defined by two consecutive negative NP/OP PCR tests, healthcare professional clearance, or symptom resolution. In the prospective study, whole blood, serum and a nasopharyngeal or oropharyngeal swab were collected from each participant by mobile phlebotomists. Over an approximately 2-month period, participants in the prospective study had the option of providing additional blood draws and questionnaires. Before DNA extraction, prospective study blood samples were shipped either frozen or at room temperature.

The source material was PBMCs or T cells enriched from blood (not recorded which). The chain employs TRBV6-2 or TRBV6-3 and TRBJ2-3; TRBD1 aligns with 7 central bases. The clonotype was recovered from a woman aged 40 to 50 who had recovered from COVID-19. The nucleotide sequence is TGTGCCAGCAGTTACAGCACAGGGGCGCAGTATTTT. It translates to CASSYSTGAQYF.